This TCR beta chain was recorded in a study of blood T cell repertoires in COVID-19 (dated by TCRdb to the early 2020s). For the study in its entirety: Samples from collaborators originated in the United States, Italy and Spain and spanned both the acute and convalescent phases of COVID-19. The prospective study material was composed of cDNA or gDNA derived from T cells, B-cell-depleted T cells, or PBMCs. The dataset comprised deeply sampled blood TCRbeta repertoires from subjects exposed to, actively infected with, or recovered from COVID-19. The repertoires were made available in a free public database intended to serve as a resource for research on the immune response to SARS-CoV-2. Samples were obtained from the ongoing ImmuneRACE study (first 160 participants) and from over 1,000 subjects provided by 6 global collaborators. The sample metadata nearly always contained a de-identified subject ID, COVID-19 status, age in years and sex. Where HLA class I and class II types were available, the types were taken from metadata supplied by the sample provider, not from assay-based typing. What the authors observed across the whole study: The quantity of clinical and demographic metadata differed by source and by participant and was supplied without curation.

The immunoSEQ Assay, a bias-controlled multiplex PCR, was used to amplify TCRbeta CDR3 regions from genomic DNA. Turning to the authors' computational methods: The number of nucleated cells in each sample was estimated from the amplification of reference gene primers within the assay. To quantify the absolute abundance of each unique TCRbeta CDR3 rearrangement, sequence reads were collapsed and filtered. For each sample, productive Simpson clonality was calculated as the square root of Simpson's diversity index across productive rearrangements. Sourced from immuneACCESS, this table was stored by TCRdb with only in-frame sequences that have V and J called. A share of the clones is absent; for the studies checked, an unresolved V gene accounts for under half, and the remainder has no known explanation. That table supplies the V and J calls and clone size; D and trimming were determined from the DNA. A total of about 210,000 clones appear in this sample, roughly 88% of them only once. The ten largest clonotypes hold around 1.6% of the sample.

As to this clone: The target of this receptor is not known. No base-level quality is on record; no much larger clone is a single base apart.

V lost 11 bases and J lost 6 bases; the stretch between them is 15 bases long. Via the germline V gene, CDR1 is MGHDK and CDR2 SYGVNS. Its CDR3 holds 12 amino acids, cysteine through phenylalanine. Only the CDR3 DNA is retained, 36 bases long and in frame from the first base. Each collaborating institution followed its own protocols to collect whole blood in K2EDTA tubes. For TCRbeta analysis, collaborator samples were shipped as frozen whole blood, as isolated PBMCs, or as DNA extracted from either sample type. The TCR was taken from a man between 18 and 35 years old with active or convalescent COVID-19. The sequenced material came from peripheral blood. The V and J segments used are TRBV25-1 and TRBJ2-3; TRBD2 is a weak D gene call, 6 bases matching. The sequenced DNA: TGTGCCGTCGGGGCGGGATGGGATACGCAGTATTTT. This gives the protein CAVGAGWDTQYF.